The 16 T cell receptor beta chains below come from one sample, sequenced in a study of metastatic and nonmetastatic thyroid tumors. TCRdb redid the clone calls on the PCR reads using MiXCR. The table lists roughly 16,000 clones, approximately 14% of them singletons. No patient had received any treatment before thyroid surgery. Sample: blood. These receptors originate from a female donor with papillary thyroid cancer or a benign thyroid nodule (not recorded which). Some clones in this sample may be carry-over from other donors' samples.

The V call is TRBV28, the J call TRBJ2-1, with 8 positions matching TRBD2. After removal of 3 bases from V and 3 bases from J, the junction contained 7 bases not matched to a gene. This CDR3 is built from 16 residues. CDR1 and CDR2 (germline): MDHEN, SYDVKM. CDR3 nucleotide sequence: TGTGCCAGCAGTTTTTTTAGCGGGGTACTCTACAATGAGCAGTTCTTC. This gives the protein CASSFFSGVLYNEQFF.

This clone was observed at least ten times. The CDR3 DNA follows: TGTGCCAGCAGCCTTCCGGGACTAGCGGGAGTAGATGAGCAGTTCTTC. This gives the protein CASSLPGLAGVDEQFF. This sequence joins TRBV14 and TRBJ2-1, with 14 nucleotides matching TRBD2. This CDR3 comprises 16 residues. V gave up 4 bases and J gave up 8 bases; unmatched junction bases: 7. CDR1 and CDR2 (germline): SGHDN, FVKESK.

This clone was detected many times. The genes are TRBV11-2 and TRBJ2-7; D is possibly TRBD2 (6 bases). V lost 5 bases, J lost 5 bases, and 10 bases lay in between. The CDR3 spans 12 residues. Germline V lookup: CDR1 SGHAT, CDR2 FQNNGV. The CDR3 region has the DNA TGTGCCAGCAGCCGGGACTCGAACGAGCAGTACTTC. Translation: CASSRDSNEQYF. The full variable domain, rest sourced from reference TRBV11-2 and TRBJ2-7, is EAGVAQSPRYKIIEKRQSVAFWCNPISGHATLYWYQQILGQGPKLLIQFQNNGVVDDSQLPKDRFSAERLKGVDSTLKIQPAKLEDSAVYLCASSRDSNEQYFGPGTRLTVT.

This clone was seen at least ten times. A read error may produce the germline difference seen at one junction end. The genes are TRBV20-1 and TRBJ2-7; 8 bases match TRBD2. The CDR3 extends over 14 amino acids. Germline V gene sequence: CDR1 DFQATT, CDR2 SNEGSKA (reference sequence). The CDR3 sequence is CSARVGGRSFEQYF. CDR3 DNA: TGCAGTGCTAGGGTCGGCGGGAGGTCCTTCGAGCAGTACTTC.

This clone was counted at least ten times. This rearrangement joins TRBV6-1 to TRBJ2-3; 11 nucleotides align to TRBD2. J was trimmed by 4 bases and V by 6 bases; bases with no gene match: 9. This CDR3 comprises 16 residues. Germline assignment: CDR1 MNHNS and CDR2 SASEGT. Here the CDR3 reads CASSGRLAGGPDTQYF. CDR3 nucleotide sequence: TGTGCCAGCAGCGGACGGTTAGCGGGGGGGCCAGATACGCAGTATTTT.

This clone was counted many times. The chain has TRBV30 and TRBJ2-2; D remains ambiguous. The germline V and J ends were trimmed by 0 bases and 4 bases, with 3 bases remaining between them. The CDR3 spans 12 residues. CDR1 and CDR2 from the germline V gene are GTSNPN and SVGIG (reference sequence). This chain's CDR3 is CAWSVRTGELFF. The CDR3 coding sequence is TGTGCCTGGAGTGTCCGCACCGGGGAGCTGTTTTTT.

The rearrangement joins TRBV12-3 or TRBV12-4 to TRBJ2-7; D gene ambiguous. V lost 1 base, J lost 5 bases, and 9 bases lay in between. The length of the CDR3 is 13 residues. CDR3 amino acids: CASSLGHTNEQYF. CDR3 coding DNA: TGTGCCAGCAGTTTAGGACATACCAACGAGCAGTACTTC.

This chain links TRBV5-4 with TRBJ2-7; either TRBD1 or TRBD2 may fit D (5 bases each). CDR1 is SGHNT, CDR2 YYREEE, per germline (reference sequence). V shed 4 bases and J shed 5 bases, with 13 bases lying between them. The CDR3 length is 13 residues. The CDR3 sequence is CASSRGVADEQYF. For the CDR3, the DNA is TGTGCCAGCAGCAGAGGGGTAGCCGACGAGCAGTACTTC.

This clone qualifies as medium-sized. V usage is TRBV6-1 and J usage is TRBJ2-1; D ambiguous. The ends were cut back, 6 bases at V and 5 bases at J, with 11 bases in the middle. The length of the CDR3 is 13 residues. CDR1 and CDR2 from the germline V gene are MNHNS and SASEGT. CDR3 sequence (DNA): TGTGCCAGCAGGCCAACAGTAGACAATGAGCAGTTCTTC. Its translation is CASRPTVDNEQFF.

Many counts were recorded for this clone. V is TRBV7-9 and J is TRBJ2-6; TRBD1 or TRBD2 may be the D gene (7 bases each). The CDR3 runs to 14 residues. Germline loops: CDR1 SEHNR, CDR2 FQNEAQ (reference sequence). The V end lost 4 bases, the J end lost 12 bases, and 16 bases lay between the germline ends. The CDR3 loop is CASSSGGGRGVLTF. The DNA of the CDR3 is TGTGCCAGCAGCTCAGGGGGGGGGCGAGGCGTCCTGACTTTC.

This clone was observed at least ten times. In the same sample, other DNA sequences code for this CDR3. The CDR3 nucleotides are TGCAGTGCTGGCCTCTCCGGGACAGGGCGAAATTCACCCCTCCACTTT. This sequence encodes CSAGLSGTGRNSPLHF. This rearrangement joins TRBV20-1 to TRBJ1-6, with TRBD1 matching 9 bases. After removal of 5 bases from V and 7 bases from J, the junction contained 12 bases not matched to a gene. The CDR3 length is 16 residues. Germline CDR1 is DFQATT and CDR2 is SNEGSKA (reference sequence).

This clone is classed as medium-sized. The chain employs TRBV15 and TRBJ1-6; D perhaps matches TRBD1 (5 bases). The CDR3 length is 15 residues. Germline V gene sequence: CDR1 LNHNV, CDR2 YYDKDF (reference sequence). Trimming stripped 0 bases from V and 6 bases from J, with 9 bases between. CDR3 bases: TGTGCCACCAGCAGAGATGGGGGGGGTAATTCACCCCTCCACTTT. Translated: CATSRDGGGNSPLHF.

DNA for the CDR3: TGTGCCAGCAGTTCGCTACGGTACAGGGGGATGGGAAACCAGCCCCAGCATTTT. This encodes CASSSLRYRGMGNQPQHF. The chain combines TRBV28 with TRBJ1-5; 8 bases are shared with TRBD1. The CDR3 loop spans 18 amino acids. In germline, CDR1 is MDHEN, CDR2 SYDVKM. With V trimmed by 4 bases and J by 7 bases, 18 bases remained unmatched.

In this sample, this clone turned up many times. CDR3 sequence: CASSQDYPRGPNQPQHF. CDR3 nucleotide sequence: TGTGCCAGCAGCCAAGATTACCCCAGGGGCCCCAATCAGCCCCAGCATTTT. This chain links TRBV3-1 with TRBJ1-5; maybe TRBD1 (6 bases). The CDR3 contains 17 residues. Germline CDR1 reads LGHDT; CDR2 reads YNNKEL (reference sequence). The V gene lost 0 bases and the J gene lost 3 bases, with 15 bases spanning the gap.

This clone has a count of ten or more. The chain links TRBV18 to TRBJ1-5; D gene ambiguous. V was clipped by 3 bases and J by 0 bases, with 12 bases between them. Per the germline V gene, CDR1 is KGHSH and CDR2 is LQKENI. The CDR3 contains 16 residues. CDR3 nucleotides: TGTGCCAGCTCACCTTCACCGGCGGCTAGCAATCAGCCCCAGCATTTT. Its protein product is CASSPSPAASNQPQHF.

This clone was detected many times. This rearrangement joins TRBV5-1 to TRBJ1-5; D not resolved. V was pared by 2 bases and J by 2 bases, with 5 bases between. The CDR3 spans 13 residues. CDR1 and CDR2 (germline): SGHRS, YFSETQ. DNA of the CDR3: TGCGCCAGCAGCTTCACAGGCAATCAGCCCCAGCATTTT. Translation gives CASSFTGNQPQHF.